This TCR beta chain is drawn from a study of shared clonotypes between healthy human individuals. Turning to the study itself: Donor ages ranged 18 to 49 years: a couple of women, a few men. Findings of the study overall: For naive CD4 cells, around 5.1% of clonotypes were shared across a handful of donors. The study generally estimated greater richness for naive than memory subsets.

Deletions cut 1 base from V and 2 bases from J, with 12 bases between. From germline, CDR1 is GTSNPN and CDR2 SVGIG (reference sequence). This CDR3 spans 15 amino acids. The table came from immunoSEQ multiplex PCR; TCRdb's copy has only in-frame clones and leaves some out. The repertoire holds 2 million to 2.5 million clones, with roughly 93% as singletons. Negatively enriched CD4+ T cells were divided by CD45RA into naive and memory. This clone appeared a few times. Its matching antigen is unknown. The sequence was collected from a man between 18 and 29 years old in good health. Some clones in this sample may be carry-over from other donors' samples. The specimen sequenced was naive CD4+ T cells from PBMCs. Stated subset: CD45RA+ positively selected. This sequence joins TRBV30 and TRBJ1-5; D call uncertain. CDR3 bases: TGTGCCTGGAGTGATGTAGTTTCGCGCAATCAGCCCCAGCATTTT. Translating it yields CAWSDVVSRNQPQHF. The full variable domain, rest sourced from reference TRBV30 and TRBJ1-5, is SQTIHQWPATLVQPVGSPLSLECTVEGTSNPNLYWYRQAAGRGLQLLFYSVGIGQISSEVPQNLSASRPQDRQFILSSKKLLLSDSGFYLCAWSDVVSRNQPQHFGDGTRLSIL.